A selection of T cell receptor beta chains follows, all from one sample in a study of T cell repertoires in cytomegalovirus infection. TCRdb re-analysed the reads in MiXCR, keeping a single row per CDR3 protein. In the table there are hundreds of thousands of distinct CDR3 sequences, around a third of which are singletons. No cognate antigen is known for these TCRs. The sample consisted of cultured PBMCs, taken from culture after CMV antigen stimulation. The receptors derive from a human donor in good health (CMV status not recorded). Some clones in this sample may be carry-over from other donors' samples. Both conserved end residues are part of each CDR3. A D gene is named only where the DNA matches it firmly. Size values are once, few and many counts, or a class for expanded clones, and some rows have none.

d_call j_call clone_size v_call cdr3_nt cdr3_aa
- TRBJ2-7 few TRBV5-4 TGTGCCAGCAGCTTGGAGCGGCAGACCGAGCAGTACTTC CASSLERQTEQYF
TRBD2 TRBJ2-3 - TRBV19 TGTGCCAGTAGTATGACTAGCGGGAGTTCTTACAATACGCAGTATTTT CASSMTSGSSYNTQYF
- TRBJ2-1 few TRBV7-6 TGTGCCAGCAGCCCCCGGGGGCCCGGGTCTCCCGGGAATGAGCAGTTCTTC CASSPRGPGSPGNEQFF
TRBD2 TRBJ2-5 few TRBV7-9 TGTGCCAGCATCGGGGGGGGAGAGACCCAGTACTTC CASIGGGETQYF
TRBD2 TRBJ2-5 - TRBV2 TGTGCCAGCAGGGGGACTAGCGGGGGGAAAGAGACCCAGTACTTC CASRGTSGGKETQYF
TRBD2 TRBJ2-3 - TRBV7-9 TGTGCCAGCAGCGACACAGCGGCAACACTAGCGGTTCGCACAGATACGCAGTATTTT CASSDTAATLAVRTDTQYF
- TRBJ2-7 - TRBV2 TGTGCCAGCAGTGTGAGGCGGGAAGGAGAGCAGTACTTC CASSVRREGEQYF
- TRBJ1-5 - TRBV6-1 TGTGCCAGCAGTGAAGGAGGCCTTCACAGGGCGAATCAGCCCCAGCATTTT CASSEGGLHRANQPQHF
TRBD1 TRBJ2-7 - TRBV7-9 TGTGCCAGCAGCCCCCCCTCGGACAGGCGTGAGCAGTACTTC CASSPPSDRREQYF
- TRBJ1-1 few TRBV2 TGTGCCAGCAGTGTGGTGCCACGCCAGAACACTGAAGCTTTCTTT CASSVVPRQNTEAFF
- TRBJ1-4 - TRBV20-1 TGCAGTGCTAGAACCGGCGGGAAAGAAAAACTGTTTTTT CSARTGGKEKLFF
- TRBJ1-5 few TRBV20-1 TGCAGTGCTAGAGGGCCGGAGGGACAGCCCCAGCATTTT CSARGPEGQPQHF
- TRBJ1-4 - TRBV12-3/TRBV12-4 TGTGCCAGCAAGCAGGGGCTTTTTGAAAAACTGTTTTTT CASKQGLFEKLFF
- TRBJ2-3 many TRBV6-1 TGTGCCAGCAGCCTCACTGTCGGGGGCACAGATACGCAGTATTTT CASSLTVGGTDTQYF
TRBD2 TRBJ2-1 few TRBV7-2 TGTGCCAGCAGCTGGGGGATAGCGGGAGTAGGGTACAATGAGCAGTTCTTC CASSWGIAGVGYNEQFF
TRBD2 TRBJ2-7 - TRBV20-1 TGCAGTGCTAGAGGTCGACTAGCGGAAACCTACGAGCAGTACTTC CSARGRLAETYEQYF
- TRBJ2-1 few TRBV5-3 TGTGCCAGCAGCTTTTGGATCTCCAATGAGCAGTTCTTC CASSFWISNEQFF
- TRBJ2-4 few TRBV19 TGTGCCAGTAGTATGGACAGAAAAAACATTCAGTACTTC CASSMDRKNIQYF
TRBD1 TRBJ2-5 few TRBV19 TGTGCCAGTAGTAGGACAGGGGCCCAGGGGGAGACCCAGTACTTC CASSRTGAQGETQYF
TRBD1 TRBJ1-5 - TRBV7-2 TGTGCCAGCAGCTTAGTTCCCAGGGGGAGGTATAGCAATCAGCCCCAGCATTTT CASSLVPRGRYSNQPQHF
TRBD1 TRBJ2-7 few TRBV4-1 TGCGCCAGCAGCCGCCAATGGACAGGGAACTACGATATAGAGCAGTACTTC CASSRQWTGNYDIEQYF
TRBD2 TRBJ2-3 - TRBV2 TGTGCCAGCAGTGAAGGTCTAGCGGGAGTCGATACGCAGTATTTT CASSEGLAGVDTQYF
- TRBJ1-2 - TRBV2 TGTGCCAGCAGTGAAAGTCAGGACCAAAACTATGGCTACACCTTC CASSESQDQNYGYTF
- TRBJ1-1 many TRBV7-2 TGTGCCAGCAGCCCGACCGCAGGGGTCGCTGAAGCTTTCTTT CASSPTAGVAEAFF
TRBD2 TRBJ2-1 - TRBV6-1 TGTGCCAGCAGTGATAGCGGGAGAGTCGACAATGAGCAGTTCTTC CASSDSGRVDNEQFF
TRBD2 TRBJ2-5 few TRBV7-2 TGTGCCAGCAGCTTATTGCGGGGGTTCCAGTACTTC CASSLLRGFQYF
- TRBJ2-7 many TRBV12-3/TRBV12-4 TGTGCCAGCAGCCCCCCCGGGGGACTGATCTACGAGCAGTACTTC CASSPPGGLIYEQYF
TRBD2 TRBJ2-1 once TRBV2 TGTGCCAGCAATGACGGGACTAGCGGACTCAATGAGCAGTTCTTC CASNDGTSGLNEQFF
TRBD1 TRBJ1-1 few TRBV5-1 TGCGCCAGCAGACTTATACAGGGGGCCACTGAAGCTTTCTTT CASRLIQGATEAFF
- TRBJ1-4 few TRBV6-5 TGTGCCAGCAGATCTCAGGGGCATTCTAATGAAAAACTGTTTTTT CASRSQGHSNEKLFF
- TRBJ2-7 - TRBV12-3/TRBV12-4 TGTGCCAGCAGTTTGGTGGGCTACGAGCGGTACTTC CASSLVGYERYF
- TRBJ2-7 - TRBV7-6 TGTGCCAGCAGCCCTGGGCTGGGGGCCTACGAGCAGTACTTC CASSPGLGAYEQYF